Below are 28 T cell receptor beta chains sequenced from a single sample in a study of blood T cell repertoires in COVID-19. Measured with immunoSEQ multiplex PCR; TCRdb has only the in-frame clones, and not every one. The data hold 60,000 to 75,000 clones, with around 90% observed a single time. The sample was peripheral blood. The receptor set was obtained from an elderly woman with active COVID-19.

The chain carries TRBV19 and TRBJ2-3; the match to TRBD2 covers 8 bases. The V and J ends lost 6 bases and 1 base, in that order; junction bases with no gene match: 3. Germline CDR1 and CDR2: LNHDA and SQIVND (reference sequence). There are 14 residues in the CDR3. The CDR3 is CASSPTSGTDTQYF. The CDR3 DNA reads as TGTGCCAGTAGCCCGACTAGCGGCACAGATACGCAGTATTTT.

V and J are TRBV6-2 or TRBV6-3 and TRBJ1-6, with 10 positions matching TRBD1. Germline CDR1 and CDR2: MNHEY and SVGEGT. V gave up 0 bases and J gave up 9 bases; unmatched junction bases: 2. The CDR3 sequence is 15 residues long. CDR3 loop: CASSYSTGGVSPLHF. The CDR3 region has the DNA TGTGCCAGCAGTTACTCGACAGGGGGCGTTTCACCCCTCCACTTT.

The chain links TRBV5-4 to TRBJ1-2, with D possibly matching TRBD1 (6 bases). Germline assignment: CDR1 SGHNT and CDR2 YYREEE (reference sequence). V lost 3 bases, J lost 10 bases, and 19 bases lay in between. This CDR3 is built from 14 residues. The CDR3 region has the DNA TGTGCCAGCAGCTCTCGGGGAGGGGGGTTCGACTACACCTTC. This translates into CASSSRGGGFDYTF. Based on the CDR3 plus reference TRBV5-4 and TRBJ1-2, the full variable domain is ETGVTQSPTHLIKTRGQQVTLRCSSQSGHNTVSWYQQALGQGPQFIFQYYREEENGRGNFPPRFSGLQFPNYSSELNVNALELDDSALYLCASSSRGGGFDYTFGSGTRLTVV.

This rearrangement joins TRBV18 to TRBJ2-5; D possibly corresponds to TRBD2 (5 bases). The germline V and J ends were trimmed by 0 bases and 9 bases, with 11 bases remaining between them. This CDR3 is 13 amino acids long. CDR1 is KGHSH and CDR2 is LQKENI in the germline V gene. CDR3 nucleotide sequence: TGTGCCAGCTCACCACCGGGAGACGTGGCCCAGTACTTC. Residues: CASSPPGDVAQYF.

The chain has TRBV7-8 and TRBJ1-5; tentative D call: TRBD1 (6 bases). The CDR3 spans 14 residues. CDR1 and CDR2 (germline): SGHVS, FQNEAQ. Trimming stripped 4 bases from V and 5 bases from J, with 12 bases between. The CDR3 coding sequence is TGTGCCAGCAGCTCCGTGGACAGCTATCAGCCCCAGCATTTT. Its protein product is CASSSVDSYQPQHF.

V is TRBV19 and J is TRBJ2-3; D gene unclear. Germline V gene lookup returns CDR1 LNHDA and CDR2 SQIVND (reference sequence). Trimming pared 9 bases from V and 0 bases from J, leaving 16 bases between. The CDR3 runs to 15 residues. The CDR3 region has the DNA TGTGCCAGGGCACGTAGAGCGTCTAGCACAGATACGCAGTATTTT. Translation: CARARRASSTDTQYF.

V gene TRBV5-8 combines with J gene TRBJ2-3, with 13 bases lining up with TRBD2. The CDR3 sequence is 17 residues long. The germline gives CDR1 SGHTS, CDR2 YDEGEE. V was clipped by 0 bases and J by 5 bases; unmatched bases: 6. CDR3 nucleotide sequence: TGTGCCAGCAGCTTGGGAACTAGCGGGGGGGCCATAGATACGCAGTATTTT. Translating gives CASSLGTSGGAIDTQYF.

The rearrangement uses TRBV4-1 and TRBJ2-7, with 7 bases matching TRBD2. Germline lookup yields CDR1 MGHRA and CDR2 YSYEKL. The CDR3 runs 14 residues. V lost 4 bases and J lost 6; bases outside the gene matches: 9. The CDR3 loop reads CASSPARPGGEQYF. CDR3 DNA sequence: TGCGCCAGCAGCCCTGCCCGGCCGGGGGGCGAGCAGTACTTC.

The rearrangement uses TRBV29-1 and TRBJ2-1; TRBD2 matches at 10 bases. The length of the CDR3 is 16 residues. The ends lost 4 bases at V and 1 base at J; junction bases unmatched: 7. The germline V gene encodes CDR1 SQVTM and CDR2 ANQGSEA. CDR3 sequence (DNA): TGCAGCGTTGCCAGCGGGGGGGCCCCGTCCTACAATGAGCAGTTCTTC. It codes for CSVASGGAPSYNEQFF.

V is TRBV4-1 and J is TRBJ1-1; 9 bases line up with TRBD1. The CDR3 is 15 amino acids. Trimming cost V 3 bases and J 2 bases; bases outside gene matches: 4. The germline CDR1 and CDR2 sequences are MGHRA and YSYEKL. CDR3 sequence (DNA): TGCGCCAGCAGCCACCGGACAGGGGTAAACACTGAAGCTTTCTTT. Amino acids: CASSHRTGVNTEAFF.

The V and J genes are TRBV5-1 and TRBJ2-3, with 7 positions matching TRBD2. CDR3 length: 15 amino acids. In germline, CDR1 is SGHRS, CDR2 YFSETQ. The J segment lost 4 bases and the V segment lost 2 bases, leaving 7 bases of the junction unmatched. The CDR3 bases are TGCGCCAGCAGCTTCGGTGGGGGGGATTCAGATACGCAGTATTTT. Translation: CASSFGGGDSDTQYF.

This rearrangement joins TRBV11-2 to TRBJ1-1; D might be TRBD1 (6 bases). V was cut by 3 bases and J by 4 bases, with 9 bases left in between. Germline CDR1 reads SGHAT; CDR2 reads FQNNGV. The CDR3 is made up of 13 amino acids. CDR3 coding DNA: TGTGCCAGCAGCTTGGAACAGGGCACTGAAGCTTTCTTT. It encodes CASSLEQGTEAFF.

Here the CDR3 DNA reads TGCGCCAGCAGCTTGAGGGGGCCTAACACCGGGGAGCTGTTTTTT. Encoded protein: CASSLRGPNTGELFF. The chain is built from TRBV5-1 and TRBJ2-2; 7 nucleotides agree with TRBD1. Trimming removed 1 base from V and 2 bases from J; junction bases left unmatched: 2. CDR1 is SGHRS, CDR2 YFSETQ, per germline. This CDR3 region has 15 residues.

The chain uses TRBV15 and TRBJ2-7; the D gene is possibly TRBD2 (5 bases). This CDR3 region has 13 residues. Deletions cut 0 bases from V and 3 bases from J, with 6 bases between. The germline V gene has CDR1 LNHNV and CDR2 YYDKDF (reference sequence). CDR3 in amino acids: CATSREAGYEQYF. The CDR3 DNA reads TGTGCCACCAGCAGAGAGGCGGGCTACGAGCAGTACTTC.

This clone turned up a few times. This chain joins TRBV27 and TRBJ2-7; 9 bases match TRBD1. J lost 3 bases, V lost 6 bases, and 9 bases had no gene match. Germline V gives CDR1 MNHEY, CDR2 SMNVEV (reference sequence). There are 15 residues in the CDR3. The CDR3 loop is CASRTGQGVYYEQYF. In DNA form, the CDR3 reads TGTGCCAGCAGAACGGGACAGGGAGTATACTACGAGCAGTACTTC.

This rearrangement joins TRBV4-3 to TRBJ1-6, with D possibly TRBD1 on 6 matching bases. Germline V gene data show CDR1 as LGHNA and CDR2 as YSLEER. CDR3 length: 16 residues. The V end was cut by 2 bases, the J end by 4 bases, with 12 bases between. Written as DNA, the CDR3 is TGCGCCAGCAGCCAAACAGGGAAAGCATATAATTCACCCCTCCACTTT. It encodes CASSQTGKAYNSPLHF.

The rearrangement uses TRBV9 and TRBJ1-1; maybe TRBD1 (6 bases). The CDR3 covers 15 residues. Germline V lookup: CDR1 SGDLS, CDR2 YYNGEE. The germline V and J ends were trimmed by 4 bases and 1 base, with 14 bases remaining between them. In DNA form, the CDR3 reads TGTGCCAGCAGCCCGGACCAGGGACAGAACACTGAAGCTTTCTTT. This codes for CASSPDQGQNTEAFF.

This chain links TRBV19 with TRBJ2-2; the match to TRBD1 covers 11 bases. The V gene end was trimmed by 8 bases and the J gene end by 3 bases; junction bases not matched to a gene: 5. CDR1 LNHDA and CDR2 SQIVND come from the germline V gene (reference sequence). The CDR3 runs to 15 residues. In DNA, the CDR3 is TGTGCCAGTTCTCGGACAGGGGGCGACACCGGGGAGCTGTTTTTT. Translated: CASSRTGGDTGELFF.

The V call is TRBV6-1, the J call TRBJ2-7, with 7 bases lining up with TRBD1. J was trimmed by 4 bases and V by 1 base; bases with no gene match: 4. The germline V gene encodes CDR1 MNHNS and CDR2 SASEGT. This CDR3 has 14 residues. CDR3 in DNA: TGTGCCAGCAGTGAAGGGCCGGGACAGTACGAGCAGTACTTC. Translation gives CASSEGPGQYEQYF.

The chain employs TRBV5-1 and TRBJ2-3; D gene uncertain. Germline V lookup: CDR1 SGHRS, CDR2 YFSETQ. With 0 bases removed from V and 2 bases from J, the gap between germline ends came to 10 bases. CDR3 length: 15 residues. CDR3 nucleotides: TGCGCCAGCAGCTTGGCTTTGGTAGACACAGATACGCAGTATTTT. Translated, it gives CASSLALVDTDTQYF. The whole variable domain, filled in from reference TRBV5-1 and TRBJ2-3, reads KAGVTQTPRYLIKTRGQQVTLSCSPISGHRSVSWYQQTPGQGLQFLFEYFSETQRNKGNFPGRFSGRQFSNSRSEMNVSTLELGDSALYLCASSLALVDTDTQYFGPGTRLTVL.

The rearrangement links TRBV5-8 to TRBJ2-2, with TRBD2 identical over 11 bases. In germline, CDR1 is SGHTS, CDR2 YDEGEE. J was trimmed by 4 bases and V by 4 bases; bases with no gene match: 9. The CDR3 has 17 amino acids. The CDR3 spells CASSRPGLAVSTGELFF. Here the CDR3 DNA reads TGTGCCAGCAGCCGACCGGGACTAGCGGTTTCCACCGGGGAGCTGTTTTTT.

In its sample, this clone ranks as medium-sized. The chain is built from TRBV6-2 or TRBV6-3 and TRBJ1-5, with a tentative D call TRBD1 (6 bases). Trimming removed 2 bases from V and 6 bases from J, with 14 bases in between. The CDR3 consists of 15 residues. CDR1 and CDR2 (germline): MNHEY, SVGEGT. The CDR3 DNA reads as TGTGCCAGCAGTTACGCAGGGGCGGTAAGTCAGCCCCAGCATTTT. Protein product: CASSYAGAVSQPQHF.

The rearrangement joins TRBV19 to TRBJ1-2; TRBD1 matches at 11 bases. This CDR3 comprises 16 residues. CDR1 and CDR2 from the germline V gene are LNHDA and SQIVND (reference sequence). The ends lost 1 base at V and 2 bases at J; junction bases unmatched: 3. The CDR3 protein is CASSIAGTGGNYGYTF. DNA for the CDR3: TGTGCCAGTAGTATAGCCGGGACAGGGGGAAACTATGGCTACACCTTC.

This rearrangement joins TRBV27 to TRBJ1-5; 9 positions agree with TRBD1. Per germline, CDR1 MNHEY and CDR2 SMNVEV (reference sequence). J lost 7 bases, V lost 4 bases, and 5 bases had no gene match. The CDR3 has 14 amino acids. The CDR3 nucleotides read TGTGCCAGCAGTTCGGGACAGGGTTACCAGCCCCAGCATTTT. Amino acid sequence: CASSSGQGYQPQHF.

This clone was seen a single time. V and J are TRBV19 and TRBJ2-1; D unresolved. The germline V and J ends were trimmed by 1 base and 0 bases, with 7 bases remaining between them. The CDR3 is made up of 15 amino acids. Looked up from germline, CDR1 is LNHDA and CDR2 is SQIVND (reference sequence). The DNA of the CDR3 is TGTGCCAGTAGTATAGCTTTGAGCTCCTACAATGAGCAGTTCTTC. As protein: CASSIALSSYNEQFF.

This chain links TRBV5-1 with TRBJ2-1; 7 nucleotides agree with TRBD1. With V trimmed by 0 bases and J by 0 bases, 9 bases remained unmatched. CDR3 length equals 18 residues. In germline, CDR1 is SGHRS, CDR2 YFSETQ. The CDR3 spells CASSLANGWDSSYNEQFF. DNA for the CDR3: TGCGCCAGCAGCTTGGCTAACGGTTGGGACAGCTCCTACAATGAGCAGTTCTTC.

The chain is built from TRBV7-2 and TRBJ2-7; D uncertain. From germline, CDR1 is SGHTA and CDR2 FQGNSA. The CDR3 sequence is 12 residues long. V was trimmed by 3 bases and J by 3 bases, leaving 6 bases between them. CDR3 sequence reads: CASSLSGYEQYF. CDR3 DNA: TGTGCCAGCAGCTTGTCAGGCTACGAGCAGTACTTC.

This clone turned up a few times. The chain is built from TRBV27 and TRBJ2-1; 16 positions agree with TRBD2. CDR1 is MNHEY and CDR2 is SMNVEV in the germline V gene (reference sequence). CDR3 size: 18 residues. After removal of 6 bases from V and 8 bases from J, the junction contained 13 bases not matched to a gene. CDR3 in DNA: TGTGCCAGCAGCCCTATTCGGGGGACTAGCGGGGGGGCCTATGAGCAGTTCTTC. Translating it yields CASSPIRGTSGGAYEQFF.